This is a list of T cell receptor beta chains from one sample in a study of regulatory T cells in long-lasting Graves disease. Each CDR3 protein gets one entry after TCRdb re-called the multiplex PCR reads with MiXCR. The sample carries 500,000 or so distinct CDR3 sequences, about 16% recorded once. These data are also associated with another study on T cells in Graves' hyperthyroidism and ophthalmopathy.

The sequencing used peripheral blood mononuclear cells (PBMCs), collected at new diagnosis, from a patient treated with antithyroid drugs. Receptors originate from a middle-aged man with Graves disease. Both conserved end residues are part of each CDR3. Each record gives: J gene, D gene, clone size, V gene, CDR3 DNA, CDR3 protein. A D gene is named only where the DNA matches it firmly. Clone size appears in some rows only: once, few, many, or a class for an expanded clone.

TRBJ2-3	TRBD2	.	TRBV6-5	TGTGCCAGCAGTTCCTATCTCTGGGGGAGGGCGGATACAGATACGCAGTATTTT	CASSSYLWGRADTDTQYF
TRBJ1-4	TRBD1	.	TRBV7-3	TGTGCCAGCAGCCCGAGAGGGGGCGCGGCTAATGAAAAACTGTTTTTT	CASSPRGGAANEKLFF
TRBJ2-4	TRBD2	once	TRBV19	TGTGCCAGTAGTCCCCTCGGGACTAGCGGGAGATACATTCAGTACTTC	CASSPLGTSGRYIQYF
TRBJ2-1	.	few	TRBV4-1	TGCGCCAGCAGCCAAGTCGGGACCCGGCGCAATGAGCAGTTCTTC	CASSQVGTRRNEQFF
TRBJ2-1	TRBD2	many	TRBV28	TGTGCCAGCACCCTAGGGACTAGCGAGTACAATGAGCAGTTCTTC	CASTLGTSEYNEQFF
TRBJ1-5	.	few	TRBV2	TGTGCCAGCAGTGGACAGGTTTTCAATCAGCCCCAGCATTTT	CASSGQVFNQPQHF
TRBJ2-1	.	many	TRBV28	TGTGCCAGCAGTAGGGGGGGGGATAATGAGCAGTTCTTC	CASSRGGDNEQFF
TRBJ2-1	TRBD1	.	TRBV25-1	TGTGCCAGCAGTGAACCAGGGACAGGGCAAAATGAGCAGTTCTTC	CASSEPGTGQNEQFF
TRBJ2-7	TRBD2	many	TRBV20-1	TGCAGTGCTAGGGATAGCGGGACCACCTACGAGCAGTACTTC	CSARDSGTTYEQYF
TRBJ1-1	.	few	TRBV5-6	TGTGCCAGCAGCCCAGGGATGGGGGAAGCTTTCTTT	CASSPGMGEAFF
TRBJ1-3	.	.	TRBV9	TGTGCCAGCAGCTCAAGAAACACCATATATTTT	CASSSRNTIYF
TRBJ2-2	.	few	TRBV7-9	TGTGCCAGCAGACTGGGGGGCAGTCCCGGGGAGCTGTTTTTT	CASRLGGSPGELFF
TRBJ2-5	.	.	TRBV24-1	TGTGCCACCAGTGATTTGCACGACACCGGGGAAGAGACCCAGTACTTC	CATSDLHDTGEETQYF
TRBJ1-3	.	.	TRBV12-5	TGTGCTAGTGGTTTGTCCCGGCTACCTGGAAACACCATATATTTT	CASGLSRLPGNTIYF
TRBJ2-1	TRBD2	many	TRBV3-1	TGTGCCAGCAGCCAAGATGGTGACGGGGGACTATCCTACAATGAGCAGTTCTTC	CASSQDGDGGLSYNEQFF
TRBJ2-7	.	many	TRBV11-2	TGTGCCAGCAGCTACCGGGACTTTATGATTCGCGAGCAGTACTTC	CASSYRDFMIREQYF
TRBJ2-7	TRBD2	many	TRBV11-3	TGTGCCAGCAGCTTAGCTAGCGGGGCCTCCTACGAGCAGTACTTC	CASSLASGASYEQYF
TRBJ2-5	.	.	TRBV6-9	TGTGCCAGCAGTTACGGAGGGGGCAGGGGGGAGACCCAGTACTTC	CASSYGGGRGETQYF
TRBJ2-2	.	.	TRBV25-1	TGTGCCAGCAGTAGGTCATACACCGGGGAGCTGTTTTTT	CASSRSYTGELFF
TRBJ2-7	.	.	TRBV29-1	TGCAGCGTTGAAGATCTCAAGCACGAGCAGTACTTC	CSVEDLKHEQYF
TRBJ2-1	TRBD2	many	TRBV28	TGTGCCAGCAGTTCGCCCTCTAGACTAGCGGGAGGGACCTACAATGAGCAGTTCTTC	CASSSPSRLAGGTYNEQFF
TRBJ2-1	TRBD2	few	TRBV6-5	TGTGCCAGCAGTTCCAGATTAGCGGGAGTTCCGAATGAGCAGTTCTTC	CASSSRLAGVPNEQFF
TRBJ2-6	.	.	TRBV5-1	TGCGCCAGCAGCTTTGGAGACTCTGGGGCCAACGTCCTGACTTTC	CASSFGDSGANVLTF
TRBJ1-2	TRBD1	few	TRBV5-8	TGTGCCAGCTGGCTTAGACAGGGGGCCTCTGGCTACACCTTC	CASWLRQGASGYTF
TRBJ2-2	TRBD1	many	TRBV11-2	TGTGCCAGCAGCTCTACCCGAAGGGACAGGGTAGGGACCGGGGAGCTGTTTTTT	CASSSTRRDRVGTGELFF
TRBJ2-1	TRBD2	many	TRBV5-1	TGCGCCAGCAAGCCTTGGAGCGGGATCGACAATGAGCAGTTCTTC	CASKPWSGIDNEQFF
TRBJ2-7	TRBD1	many	TRBV7-7	TGTGCTAGCAGCCTCGGACAGGGGGAAACCTACGAGCAGTACTTC	CASSLGQGETYEQYF
TRBJ1-5	.	few	TRBV20-1	TGCAGTGCGGTTCCTCCCGGGGGAGATCAGCCCCAGCATTTT	CSAVPPGGDQPQHF
TRBJ2-1	.	few	TRBV27	TGTGCCAGCAGTTCTAGCAGCCAGCAGTTCTTC	CASSSSSQQFF
TRBJ2-2	.	.	TRBV6-1	TGTGCCAGCAGTGAACCTTCCAAGAACACCGGGGAGCTGTTTTTT	CASSEPSKNTGELFF
TRBJ2-5	.	.	TRBV2	TGTGCCAGCAGTGAGGGGGCGGGACAAGAGACCCAGCGCTTC	CASSEGAGQETQRF
TRBJ1-2	TRBD1	.	TRBV4-1	TGCGCCAGCAGGAGGACAGGGACGGAAGGCTACACCTTC	CASRRTGTEGYTF
TRBJ1-4	.	.	TRBV7-3	TGTGCCAGCAGCCCCCAAGCAGTCCTTCGGGAAAAACTGTTTTTT	CASSPQAVLREKLFF
TRBJ1-1	.	many	TRBV29-1	TGCAGCGCCCTTCCACAGGGAAAAGGGAACACTGAAGCTTTCTTT	CSALPQGKGNTEAFF
TRBJ2-7	.	.	TRBV14	TGTACCAGCAGCCAAGATCTTGGGCTCCGCGAGCAGTACTTC	CTSSQDLGLREQYF
TRBJ2-3	TRBD2	many	TRBV5-1	TGCGCCAGCAGCTTGGCGCTAGCGGGGGCCACAGATACGCAGTATTTT	CASSLALAGATDTQYF
TRBJ2-1	.	many	TRBV3-1	TGTGCCAGCAGCCAAGATGCCAGCACGCATGAGCAGTTCTTC	CASSQDASTHEQFF
TRBJ2-5	.	many	TRBV3-1	TGTGCCAGCAGGCCGGGACCAGCGTTCGAGACCCAGTACTTC	CASRPGPAFETQYF
TRBJ2-1	TRBD2	.	TRBV24-1	TGTGCCACCAGTGACCTGGGACTAGCGAACAATGAGCAGTTCTTC	CATSDLGLANNEQFF
TRBJ2-5	TRBD1	many	TRBV28	TGTGCCAGCAGTCGACCCACACGGGGGACAGGGAAAGTACAAGAGACCCAGTACTTC	CASSRPTRGTGKVQETQYF
TRBJ2-1	TRBD2	many	TRBV24-1	TGTGCCACCAGTGATTCTGACCAGCGGGGTGACAATGAGCAGTTCTTC	CATSDSDQRGDNEQFF
TRBJ2-1	.	few	TRBV5-1	TGCGCCAGCAGCGGGGGGACCCGCAATGAGCAGTTCTTC	CASSGGTRNEQFF
TRBJ2-4	.	few	TRBV6-1	TGTGCCATCGGGGGCGGGAAAAACATTCAGTACTTC	CAIGGGKNIQYF
TRBJ2-2	.	many	TRBV28	TGTGCCAGCACAGGGTTCGCCGGGGAGCTGTTTTTT	CASTGFAGELFF
TRBJ2-7	.	many	TRBV5-1	TGTGCCAGCAGCTTAGTCGGCGAGCAGTACTTC	CASSLVGEQYF
TRBJ2-6	.	.	TRBV27	TGTGCCAGTACACCCCAGGGGAGGACTGGGGCCAACGTCCTGACTTTC	CASTPQGRTGANVLTF
TRBJ1-3	.	few	TRBV12-5	TGTGCTAGGGATCGGATGGGGCAGTCTGGAAACACCATATATTTT	CARDRMGQSGNTIYF
TRBJ2-7	.	many	TRBV2	TGTGCCAGCAGTGACCGCTACGAGCAGTACTTC	CASSDRYEQYF
TRBJ2-2	.	many	TRBV2	TGTGCCAGCTCCGGAAGGGGCACCGGGGAGCTGTTTTTT	CASSGRGTGELFF
TRBJ1-6	.	.	TRBV27	TGTGCCAGCAGTTTCTTACAGGGCCTTAATTCACCCCTCCACTTT	CASSFLQGLNSPLHF
TRBJ1-1	TRBD1	.	TRBV11-2	TGTGCCAGCAGCCCGACAGGGGCGGAAAGCACTGAAGCTTTCTTT	CASSPTGAESTEAFF
TRBJ2-1	TRBD2	.	TRBV5-4	TGTGCCAGCAGCCGTAGGACTAGCGGAAAAACGGTTGAGCAGTTCTTC	CASSRRTSGKTVEQFF
TRBJ1-2	.	many	TRBV30	TGTGCCTATTGGGACGGTGCGCATGGCTACACCTTC	CAYWDGAHGYTF
TRBJ2-7	TRBD2	few	TRBV27	TGTGCCAGCAGAGTTAGCGGGATCAACGAGCAGTACTTC	CASRVSGINEQYF
TRBJ1-2	.	few	TRBV12-3/TRBV12-4	TGTGCCAGCACCCCTTGGGATCGTTATGGCTACACCTTC	CASTPWDRYGYTF
TRBJ2-7	TRBD2	many	TRBV28	TGTGCCAGCAGCACCTGGCGGGGGGACAAGAGGGAGCAGTACTTC	CASSTWRGDKREQYF
TRBJ1-1	.	many	TRBV20-1	TGCAGTGCTAGAGATTGGTCCAAGGCTGAAGCTTTCTTT	CSARDWSKAEAFF
TRBJ2-7	TRBD2	many	TRBV28	TGTGCCAGCAGTTTCCGACTAGCGGGAGATTACGAGCAGTACTTC	CASSFRLAGDYEQYF
TRBJ2-6	.	.	TRBV14	TGTGCCAGCAGCCAAACAGGGCGCGGGGCCAACGTCCTGACTTTC	CASSQTGRGANVLTF